What follows are 31 T cell receptor beta chains derived from one specimen sequenced in a study of shared clonotypes between healthy human individuals. Sequencing was performed with immunoSEQ multiplex PCR; in TCRdb, only in-frame clones are kept and a portion is missing. The data contain over a million clones, more than 95% of them singletons. The sample consisted of naive CD4+ T cells sorted from blood. Documented subset: CD45RA+ positively selected. These receptors all stem from a man aged 25 to 40 in good health.

The chain employs TRBV4-3 and TRBJ1-4; possible D gene TRBD1, 6 bases. The CDR3 covers 15 residues. V was cut by 4 bases and J by 7 bases, with 16 bases left in between. Germline loops: CDR1 LGHNA, CDR2 YSLEER. The CDR3 DNA sequence: TGCGCCAGCAGCCGAACGGGGGGCTCTGGTGAAAAACTGTTTTTT. Amino acids: CASSRTGGSGEKLFF.

The chain combines TRBV28 with TRBJ1-2, with TRBD1 matching 7 bases. The ends lost 10 bases at V and 8 bases at J; junction bases unmatched: 19. CDR1 and CDR2 (germline): MDHEN, SYDVKM. The CDR3 contains 15 residues. This chain's CDR3 is CATRRRDSLTRGYTF. CDR3 in DNA: TGTGCCACCCGACGAAGGGACAGCCTCACCCGGGGCTACACCTTC.

The rearrangement joins TRBV15 to TRBJ2-2; 8 bases are a match to TRBD1. CDR3 length: 15 residues. Trimming cost V 4 bases and J 7 bases; bases outside gene matches: 8. Germline V gene sequence: CDR1 LNHNV, CDR2 YYDKDF (reference sequence). CDR3 amino acids: CATSTAGGIGGELFF. The CDR3 coding sequence is TGTGCCACCAGCACAGCAGGGGGCATCGGCGGGGAGCTGTTTTTT.

V and J are TRBV5-1 and TRBJ2-5; D is unresolved. The CDR3 has 13 amino acids. Deletions cut 2 bases from V and 7 bases from J, with 12 bases between. Germline lookup yields CDR1 SGHRS and CDR2 YFSETQ. CDR3 sequence reads: CASSFTATATQYF. The CDR3 DNA reads as TGCGCCAGCAGCTTCACAGCTACTGCGACCCAGTACTTC.

In its sample, this clone was seen once. The V call is TRBV18, the J call TRBJ2-3; 11 nucleotides agree with TRBD2. The CDR3 contains 19 residues. Germline assignment: CDR1 KGHSH and CDR2 LQKENI. V lost 1 base, J lost 0 bases, and 9 bases stayed unmatched. The CDR3 DNA follows: TGTGCCAGCTCACCACTTCCGCTAGCGGGAGGAAGGAGCACAGATACGCAGTATTTT. Amino acid sequence: CASSPLPLAGGRSTDTQYF. The whole variable domain, remainder taken from reference TRBV18 and TRBJ2-3, is NAGVMQNPRHLVRRRGQEARLRCSPMKGHSHVYWYRQLPEEGLKFMVYLQKENIIDESGMPKERFSAEFPKEGPSILRIQQVVRGDSAAYFCASSPLPLAGGRSTDTQYFGPGTRLTVL.

The J gene is TRBJ2-7, the V gene TRBV7-2, with TRBD2 matching 8 bases. Germline V lookup: CDR1 SGHTA, CDR2 FQGNSA. Trimming at V came to 1 base and at J to 2 bases, leaving 10 bases not matched to a gene. The CDR3 sequence is 17 residues long. CDR3 nucleotides: TGTGCCAGCAGCTTAGATTTGGGGCTAGCGGGCGCCTACGAGCAGTACTTC. Protein sequence: CASSLDLGLAGAYEQYF.

The chain is built from TRBV7-6 and TRBJ1-4, with a weak D call TRBD1 (5 bases). The germline V and J ends were trimmed by 0 bases and 0 bases, with 17 bases remaining between them. This CDR3 spans 19 amino acids. Looked up from germline, CDR1 is SGHVS and CDR2 is FNYEAQ. The CDR3 spells CASSLALAEGITTNEKLFF. Here the CDR3 DNA reads TGTGCCAGCAGCTTAGCGCTGGCCGAGGGGATCACAACTAATGAAAAACTGTTTTTT.

This clone was detected once. The same CDR3 arises from other DNA sequences in this sample as well. CDR3 region: CASSPGLAGANEQFF. In DNA, the CDR3 is TGCGCCAGCAGCCCTGGACTAGCGGGAGCCAATGAGCAGTTCTTC. The rearrangement links TRBV5-1 to TRBJ2-1; 13 bases match TRBD2. V lost 4 bases, J lost 6 bases, and 4 bases stayed unmatched. This CDR3 comprises 15 residues. In germline, CDR1 is SGHRS, CDR2 YFSETQ.

The genes are TRBV5-5 and TRBJ2-7; D not certain. Trimming shortened V by 3 bases and J by 2 bases, and 6 bases separated the two germline ends. Looked up from germline, CDR1 is SGHKS and CDR2 is YYEKEE (reference sequence). CDR3 size: 12 residues. The CDR3 spells CASSSLPYEQYF. CDR3 DNA sequence: TGTGCCAGCAGCTCCCTACCCTACGAGCAGTACTTC.

The chain employs TRBV7-9 and TRBJ2-5, with 8 bases fitting TRBD2. J was trimmed by 4 bases and V by 1 base; bases with no gene match: 8. The germline V gene encodes CDR1 SEHNR and CDR2 FQNEAQ (reference sequence). The CDR3 contains 16 residues. The CDR3 loop is CASSLDRAGGLETQYF. For the CDR3, the DNA is TGTGCCAGCAGCTTAGATCGTGCGGGAGGCCTAGAGACCCAGTACTTC. The full variable domain, completed using reference TRBV7-9 and TRBJ2-5, is DTGVSQNPRHKITKRGQNVTFRCDPISEHNRLYWYRQTLGQGPEFLTYFQNEAQLEKSRLLSDRFSAERPKGSFSTLEIQRTEQGDSAMYLCASSLDRAGGLETQYFGPGTRLLVL.

This rearrangement joins TRBV27 to TRBJ2-7; D is undetermined. Germline V lookup: CDR1 MNHEY, CDR2 SMNVEV (reference sequence). The CDR3 length is 15 residues. The ends were cut back, 5 bases at V and 3 bases at J, with 17 bases in the middle. The CDR3 loop reads CASSVGPIGFYEQYF. For the CDR3, the DNA is TGTGCCAGCAGTGTTGGGCCTATCGGATTCTACGAGCAGTACTTC.

The chain employs TRBV9 and TRBJ2-3, with D perhaps matching TRBD2 (5 bases). The germline gives CDR1 SGDLS, CDR2 YYNGEE. The CDR3 extends over 15 amino acids. Trimming cost V 2 bases and J 4 bases, with 14 bases left between them. The CDR3 DNA follows: TGTGCCAGCAGCGTGGGTGGGAGTAGTGCAGATACGCAGTATTTT. Protein: CASSVGGSSADTQYF.

The chain joins TRBV19 to TRBJ2-4; TRBD2 might be the D (6 bases). Germline values: CDR1 LNHDA, CDR2 SQIVND (reference sequence). The CDR3 is 16 residues long. The V gene lost 2 bases and the J gene lost 1 base, with 12 bases spanning the gap. The DNA for the CDR3 is TGTGCCAGTAGTATAACGGGAGTAAAGGCCAAAAACATTCAGTACTTC. Its translation: CASSITGVKAKNIQYF.

The V call is TRBV25-1, the J call TRBJ2-2, with 9 bases lining up with TRBD1. Germline values: CDR1 MGHDK, CDR2 SYGVNS. The CDR3 sequence is 16 residues long. V dropped 1 base and J dropped 5; count of bases not matched to a gene: 5. CDR3 in amino acids: CASSELGQGQTGELFF. DNA for the CDR3: TGTGCCAGCAGTGAATTGGGACAGGGCCAAACCGGGGAGCTGTTTTTT.

The rearrangement links TRBV14 to TRBJ2-7; 7 nucleotides line up with TRBD2. CDR3 length: 13 amino acids. Looked up from germline, CDR1 is SGHDN and CDR2 is FVKESK. V lost 4 bases and J lost 3; bases outside the gene matches: 3. CDR3 DNA sequence: TGTGCCAGCAGCCGGGACTATGACTACGAGCAGTACTTC. This gives the protein CASSRDYDYEQYF.

This chain links TRBV21-1 with TRBJ2-2; the D call of TRBD2 is as the table states it, not checked on the DNA. TRBV21-1 is a recognized pseudogene. The CDR3 totals 16 residues. This CDR3 is CASSKKSGRGTGELFF. CDR3 coding DNA: TGTGCCAGCAGCAAGAAGAGTGGGCGGGGGACCGGGGAGCTGTTTTTT.

This chain joins TRBV28 and TRBJ2-5; 9 bases are a match to TRBD2. The CDR3 is 15 residues long. The germline V gene has CDR1 MDHEN and CDR2 SYDVKM. V dropped 3 bases and J dropped 2; count of bases not matched to a gene: 4. In DNA form, the CDR3 reads TGTGCCAGCAGTTTCCCTGGACTAGCGCAAGAGACCCAGTACTTC. Protein: CASSFPGLAQETQYF.

The chain has TRBV11-3 and TRBJ2-1; D not certain. CDR3 length: 13 residues. Trimming took 5 bases from V and 5 from J, leaving 10 bases between them. Germline V gives CDR1 SGHNT, CDR2 YENEEA. Here the CDR3 reads CASSPEAHNEQFF. Here the CDR3 DNA reads TGTGCCAGCAGCCCAGAGGCACACAATGAGCAGTTCTTC.

The chain has TRBV19 and TRBJ2-1; D may match TRBD1 or TRBD2 (5 bases each). Germline-derived CDR1 and CDR2 are LNHDA and SQIVND (reference sequence). Between the trimmed V and J ends, which lost 7 bases and 7 bases, there was a span of 20 bases. This CDR3 has 15 amino acids. The CDR3 DNA follows: TGTGCCAGTACCCCCTCCGGGACCCCTATAAATGAGCAGTTCTTC. This sequence encodes CASTPSGTPINEQFF.

This clone was detected only once. The chain has TRBV27 and TRBJ2-2; 8 bases line up with TRBD1. The CDR3 spans 16 residues. With V trimmed by 1 base and J by 5 bases, 6 bases remained unmatched. From germline, CDR1 is MNHEY and CDR2 SMNVEV (reference sequence). DNA of the CDR3: TGTGCCAGCAGTTTATTAGACAGGGGTCGAACCGGGGAGCTGTTTTTT. It specifies CASSLLDRGRTGELFF.

The chain is built from TRBV18 and TRBJ2-5, with D possibly TRBD1 on 5 matching bases. Germline loops: CDR1 KGHSH, CDR2 LQKENI. V was shortened by 6 bases and J by 4 bases, with 24 bases between the two germline ends. The CDR3 covers 17 residues. CDR3 sequence reads: CASSPQGPGMGRETQYF. CDR3 DNA: TGTGCCAGCTCCCCCCAAGGGCCAGGGATGGGTAGAGAGACCCAGTACTTC.

The chain couples TRBV28 to TRBJ1-1; 11 positions match TRBD1. CDR1 is MDHEN and CDR2 is SYDVKM in the germline V gene. Trimming cost V 0 bases and J 6 bases; bases outside gene matches: 3. The length of the CDR3 is 15 residues. The DNA for the CDR3 is TGTGCCAGCAGTTTATGGGGACAGGGGGATGCTGAAGCTTTCTTT. Its translation: CASSLWGQGDAEAFF.

The chain links TRBV6-1 to TRBJ2-5; 14 bases are a match to TRBD2. Germline loops: CDR1 MNHNS, CDR2 SASEGT. The CDR3 runs to 17 residues. Trimming removed 2 bases from V and 5 bases from J; junction bases left unmatched: 7. For the CDR3, the DNA is TGTGCCAGCAGTGAATTCGGACTAGCGGGAGGCGGCGAGACCCAGTACTTC. Residues: CASSEFGLAGGGETQYF.

The rearrangement joins TRBV7-9 to TRBJ1-1; no firm D call. This CDR3 is built from 14 residues. V gave up 3 bases and J gave up 0 bases, with 8 bases separating them. Germline V lookup: CDR1 SEHNR, CDR2 FQNEAQ (reference sequence). This CDR3 is CASSLREMNTEAFF. Here the CDR3 DNA reads TGTGCCAGCAGCTTGAGGGAAATGAACACTGAAGCTTTCTTT.

The CDR3 DNA reads as TGTGCCAGTAGTCCGCGGCCCGGGAGAGAGACCCAGTACTTC. It yields the protein CASSPRPGRETQYF. The J gene is TRBJ2-5, the V gene TRBV19; D is possibly TRBD2 (6 bases). V lost 5 bases and J lost 4, with 14 bases in between. Looked up from germline, CDR1 is LNHDA and CDR2 is SQIVND (reference sequence). CDR3 length: 14 residues.

This clone came up a few times. This chain joins TRBV6-5 and TRBJ1-5, with D possibly being TRBD1 (6 bases). V was trimmed by 6 bases and J by 9 bases, leaving 18 bases between them. The V gene's germline CDR1 is MNHEY and CDR2 SVGAGI. The CDR3 contains 14 residues. The CDR3 DNA is TGTGCCAGCAGACCACAGGGAGTCCGGGGGCCCCAGCATTTT. It encodes CASRPQGVRGPQHF.

The chain has TRBV6-6 and TRBJ2-7, with 11 bases that match TRBD2. V lost 7 bases, J lost 6 bases, and 11 bases stayed unmatched. Germline CDR1 reads MNHNY; CDR2 reads SVGAGI (reference sequence). The CDR3 extends over 15 amino acids. DNA of the CDR3: TGTGCCAGCAATCCCCTAGCGGGAGGAAGCGGCGAGCAGTACTTC. Translating it yields CASNPLAGGSGEQYF.

The CDR3 coding sequence is TGTGCCAGTAGCGACCTAGCGGGATTCTCCTACGAGCAGTACTTC. Protein product: CASSDLAGFSYEQYF. The V and J genes are TRBV19 and TRBJ2-7; the match to TRBD2 covers 9 bases. Germline loops: CDR1 LNHDA, CDR2 SQIVND (reference sequence). J was trimmed by 0 bases and V by 6 bases; bases with no gene match: 6. The CDR3 has 15 residues.

The chain links TRBV4-3 to TRBJ2-7, with 10 bases that match TRBD1. Germline-derived CDR1 and CDR2 are LGHNA and YSLEER. The CDR3 spans 15 residues. Trimming took 1 base from V and 4 from J; bases not matched to a gene: 4. CDR3 sequence: CASSQGGQGLYEQYF. The CDR3 coding sequence is TGCGCCAGCAGCCAAGGGGGACAGGGGTTGTACGAGCAGTACTTC.

V is TRBV28 and J is TRBJ1-2, with D perhaps TRBD1 (5 bases). The CDR3 has 17 amino acids. Trimming stripped 5 bases from V and 3 bases from J, with 22 bases between. Germline V gives CDR1 MDHEN, CDR2 SYDVKM. CDR3: CASSHAGLLSSDYGYTF. As DNA, the CDR3 is TGTGCCAGCAGTCATGCGGGACTCCTCAGTAGTGACTATGGCTACACCTTC.

The chain links TRBV11-2 to TRBJ2-7, with D unclear. Trimming left V 5 bases short and J 1 base short, with 15 bases between. The CDR3 is 15 residues long. Germline lookup yields CDR1 SGHAT and CDR2 FQNNGV. The CDR3 sequence: CASSQNPKPSYEQYF. CDR3 sequence (DNA): TGTGCCAGCAGCCAAAACCCAAAACCTTCCTACGAGCAGTACTTC.